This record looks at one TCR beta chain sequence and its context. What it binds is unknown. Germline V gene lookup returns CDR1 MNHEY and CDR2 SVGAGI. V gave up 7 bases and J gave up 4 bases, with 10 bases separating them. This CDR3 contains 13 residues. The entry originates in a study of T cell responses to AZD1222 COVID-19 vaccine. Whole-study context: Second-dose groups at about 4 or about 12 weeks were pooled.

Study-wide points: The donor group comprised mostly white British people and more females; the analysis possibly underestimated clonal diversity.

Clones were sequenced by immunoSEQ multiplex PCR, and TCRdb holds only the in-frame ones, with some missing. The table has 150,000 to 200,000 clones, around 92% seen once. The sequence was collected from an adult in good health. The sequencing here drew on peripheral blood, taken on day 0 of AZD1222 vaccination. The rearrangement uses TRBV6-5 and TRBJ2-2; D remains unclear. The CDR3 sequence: CASIHTGTGELFF. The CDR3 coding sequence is TGTGCCAGCATCCATACCGGCACCGGGGAGCTGTTTTTT.